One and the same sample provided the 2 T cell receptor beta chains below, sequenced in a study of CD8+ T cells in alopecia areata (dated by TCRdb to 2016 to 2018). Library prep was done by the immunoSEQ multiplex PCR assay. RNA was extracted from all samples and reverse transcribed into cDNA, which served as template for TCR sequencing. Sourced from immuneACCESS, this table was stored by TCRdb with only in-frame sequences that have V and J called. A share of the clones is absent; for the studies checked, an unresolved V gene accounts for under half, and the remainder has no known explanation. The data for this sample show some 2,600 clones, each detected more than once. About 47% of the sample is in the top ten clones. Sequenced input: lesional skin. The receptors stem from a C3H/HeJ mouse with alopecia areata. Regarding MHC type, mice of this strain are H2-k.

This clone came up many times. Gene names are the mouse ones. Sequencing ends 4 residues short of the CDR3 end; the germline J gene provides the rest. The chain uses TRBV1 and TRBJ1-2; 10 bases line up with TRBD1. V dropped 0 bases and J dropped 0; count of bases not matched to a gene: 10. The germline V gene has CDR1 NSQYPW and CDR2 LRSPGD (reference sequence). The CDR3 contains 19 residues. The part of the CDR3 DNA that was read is TGCACCTGCAGTGCAGACTCCGGGACAGGGGACGTTGCAAACTCC. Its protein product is CTCSADSGTGDVANS. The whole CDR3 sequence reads CTCSADSGTGDVANSDYTF.

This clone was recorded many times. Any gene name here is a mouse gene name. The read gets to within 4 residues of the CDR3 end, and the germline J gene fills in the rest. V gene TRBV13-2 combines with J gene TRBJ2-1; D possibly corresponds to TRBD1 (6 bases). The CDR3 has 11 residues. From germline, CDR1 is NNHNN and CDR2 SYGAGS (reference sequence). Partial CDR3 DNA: TGTGCCAGCGGCCGGGACACT. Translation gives CASGRDT. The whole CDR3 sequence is CASGRDTEQFF.